This passage covers 18 T cell receptor beta chains from one sample sequenced in a study of blood T cell repertoires in COVID-19. Sequencing was performed with immunoSEQ multiplex PCR; in TCRdb, only in-frame clones are kept and a portion is missing. The top ten clones hold just over 7% of a sample with approximately 350,000 clones, approximately 86% of them seen once. Sample: peripheral blood. Receptor source: a woman between 55 and 75 years old with COVID-19, enrolled during active disease.

The CDR3, as DNA: TGCGCCAGCAGCCCAGGGAATTCAGGGGAAAACACTGAAGCTTTCTTT. Translating it yields CASSPGNSGENTEAFF. The chain employs TRBV4-3 and TRBJ1-1, with TRBD1 as a possible D gene (6 bases). Looked up from germline, CDR1 is LGHNA and CDR2 is YSLEER. V lost 4 bases, J lost 2 bases, and 17 bases lay in between. The CDR3 is 16 amino acids.

The CDR3 bases are TGTGCCTGGAGTGGACTAGTCCACGAGCAGTACTTC. Translated: CAWSGLVHEQYF. The J gene is TRBJ2-7, the V gene TRBV30; possible D gene TRBD2, 6 bases. The CDR3 is 12 amino acids. CDR1 and CDR2 from the germline V gene are GTSNPN and SVGIG (reference sequence). Trimming cost V 1 base and J 5 bases, with 9 bases left between them. Supplemented by reference TRBV30 and TRBJ2-7, the full variable domain reads SQTIHQWPATLVQPVGSPLSLECTVEGTSNPNLYWYRQAAGRGLQLLFYSVGIGQISSEVPQNLSASRPQDRQFILSSKKLLLSDSGFYLCAWSGLVHEQYFGPGTRLTVT.

The chain recombines TRBV5-1 with TRBJ1-4; 7 nucleotides agree with TRBD1. CDR3 length: 14 residues. The junction had 3 bases not matched to a gene; V was cut back by 7 bases and J by 0 bases. The germline V gene encodes CDR1 SGHRS and CDR2 YFSETQ. The CDR3 DNA reads as TGCGCCAGCCGGACAGGACCAACTAATGAAAAACTGTTTTTT. Translating gives CASRTGPTNEKLFF.

Only one count was recorded for this clone. Sequence at one end of the junction differs from germline and may be a read error. J is TRBJ2-1 and V is TRBV29-1, with 9 bases lining up with TRBD1. The V gene's germline CDR1 is SQVTM and CDR2 ANQGSEA. This CDR3 is built from 14 residues. The CDR3 coding sequence is TGCAGCGCTGAAGCGGGGACAGGGTGGACTGAGCAGTTCTTC. Translating it yields CSAEAGTGWTEQFF.

The chain uses TRBV4-2 and TRBJ1-2, with 8 bases aligning to TRBD1. The J segment lost 4 bases and the V segment lost 4 bases, leaving 5 bases of the junction unmatched. Germline V gene lookup returns CDR1 LGHNA and CDR2 YNFKEQ. This CDR3 spans 14 amino acids. In DNA, the CDR3 is TGTGCCAGCAGCCCAGGACAGGGTGGCTATGGCTACACCTTC. Translated, it gives CASSPGQGGYGYTF.

The chain links TRBV5-6 to TRBJ1-1; unclear D gene. This CDR3 region has 13 residues. V was clipped by 4 bases and J by 8 bases, with 15 bases between them. Germline assignment: CDR1 SGHDT and CDR2 YYEEEE. Written as DNA, the CDR3 is TGTGCCAGCAGCCCCGGTACGTACGTCGAAGCTTTCTTT. It specifies CASSPGTYVEAFF. The whole variable domain, remainder taken from reference TRBV5-6 and TRBJ1-1, is DAGVTQSPTHLIKTRGQQVTLRCSPKSGHDTVSWYQQALGQGPQFIFQYYEEEERQRGNFPDRFSGHQFPNYSSELNVNALLLGDSALYLCASSPGTYVEAFFGQGTRLTVV.

The gene calls are TRBV19 and TRBJ1-1, with D perhaps matching TRBD1 (6 bases). Trimming left V 5 bases short and J 5 bases short, with 9 bases between. The CDR3 runs 12 residues. Germline assignment: CDR1 LNHDA and CDR2 SQIVND (reference sequence). In DNA, the CDR3 is TGTGCCAGTAGTGCACAGGGTACTGAAGCTTTCTTT. Its translation: CASSAQGTEAFF. Together with reference TRBV19 and TRBJ1-1, the CDR3 gives the full variable domain: DGGITQSPKYLFRKEGQNVTLSCEQNLNHDAMYWYRQDPGQGLRLIYYSQIVNDFQKGDIAEGYSVSREKKESFPLTVTSAQKNPTAFYLCASSAQGTEAFFGQGTRLTVV.

The DNA of the CDR3 is TGTGCCAGCAGTGAATTTCAGGGGATCGCGTACGAGCAGTACTTC. The encoded protein is CASSEFQGIAYEQYF. The chain links TRBV25-1 to TRBJ2-7, with a tentative D call TRBD1 (6 bases). This CDR3 comprises 15 residues. V gave up 1 base and J gave up 4 bases, with 14 bases separating them. Looked up from germline, CDR1 is MGHDK and CDR2 is SYGVNS.

This clone was seen just once. The V call is TRBV7-3, the J call TRBJ2-1; 12 bases map to TRBD2. Germline V gene lookup returns CDR1 SGHTA and CDR2 FQGTGA. V shed 5 bases, J shed 9 bases, and the junction held 14 bases outside the gene matches. CDR3 length equals 17 residues. The CDR3 loop is CASSPSATSGGGSEQFF. The CDR3 DNA reads TGTGCCAGCAGCCCATCAGCGACTAGCGGGGGTGGTAGTGAGCAGTTCTTC.

The V call is TRBV5-1, the J call TRBJ2-5, with D tentatively TRBD1 (6 bases). CDR1 SGHRS and CDR2 YFSETQ come from the germline V gene. V dropped 3 bases and J dropped 5 bases, with 17 bases sitting between them. The CDR3 consists of 15 residues. The CDR3 protein is CASSSSTGGKETQYF. The CDR3 nucleotides are TGCGCCAGCAGCTCATCGACAGGCGGTAAGGAGACCCAGTACTTC.

The chain joins TRBV2 to TRBJ1-1; 8 bases match TRBD1. This CDR3 has 16 amino acids. CDR1 is SNHLY and CDR2 is FYNNEI in the germline V gene. Trimming removed 7 bases from V and 8 bases from J; junction bases left unmatched: 18. For the CDR3, the DNA is TGTGCCAGCACTGGCCTTAGGACAGGGCGCTATAGAGAAGCTTTCTTT. Translated: CASTGLRTGRYREAFF.

As concerns this clone: This sample includes further DNA sequences coding for the same CDR3. The rearrangement uses TRBV18 and TRBJ1-1, with TRBD1 as a possible D gene (5 bases). The CDR3 runs 13 residues. CDR1 and CDR2 (germline): KGHSH, LQKENI. V lost 3 bases and J 0 bases, leaving 5 bases between the germline ends. The CDR3 sequence: CASSPGLNTEAFF. CDR3 nucleotides: TGTGCCAGCTCACCGGGGCTGAACACTGAAGCTTTCTTT.

The chain uses TRBV10-2 and TRBJ1-5; the D gene is possibly TRBD1 (5 bases). Trimming stripped 6 bases from V and 4 bases from J, with 10 bases between. The CDR3 runs 13 residues. From germline, CDR1 is WSHSY and CDR2 SAAADI. The CDR3 DNA reads TGCGCCAGCAGGCTTGACAGAAATCAGCCCCAGCATTTT. Translating it yields CASRLDRNQPQHF.

The chain joins TRBV13 to TRBJ1-2; TRBD1 is a possible D gene (5 bases). Germline values: CDR1 PRHDT, CDR2 FYEKMQ (reference sequence). This CDR3 spans 15 amino acids. Trimming removed 5 bases at V and 5 bases at J, with 18 bases between. The DNA for the CDR3 is TGTGCCAGCAGCCCAGGACGGGCCCCAGGGTATGGCTACACCTTC. It encodes CASSPGRAPGYGYTF.

The rearrangement uses TRBV27 and TRBJ1-5, with D hard to call. The germline CDR1 and CDR2 sequences are MNHEY and SMNVEV (reference sequence). V was cut by 6 bases and J by 7 bases, with 19 bases left in between. This CDR3 has 15 amino acids. The CDR3 loop reads CASSPAPHGWQPQHF. The CDR3, as DNA: TGTGCCAGCAGCCCGGCCCCCCACGGGTGGCAGCCCCAGCATTTT.

The chain joins TRBV5-6 to TRBJ1-2; D is unclear. CDR1 SGHDT and CDR2 YYEEEE come from the germline V gene. The CDR3 is 13 residues long. Trimming left V 6 bases short and J 2 bases short, with 11 bases between. CDR3 nucleotides: TGTGCCAGCACCTCGGGGTCGAACTATGGCTACACCTTC. This sequence encodes CASTSGSNYGYTF.

In this sample, this clone turned up a few times. The J gene is TRBJ1-1, the V gene TRBV6-5; D may be TRBD1 (5 bases). This CDR3 is 13 amino acids long. Germline V gene lookup returns CDR1 MNHEY and CDR2 SVGAGI. The V end was cut by 5 bases, the J end by 4 bases, with 11 bases between. CDR3: CASSNTGGTEAFF. DNA of the CDR3: TGTGCCAGCAGTAACACGGGGGGCACTGAAGCTTTCTTT.

This chain uses TRBV7-8 with TRBJ1-2, with TRBD1 matching 7 bases. The CDR3 is made up of 13 amino acids. Germline trimming cut 5 bases from V and 8 bases from J; bases unmatched to any gene: 8. Per germline, CDR1 SGHVS and CDR2 FQNEAQ. The CDR3: CASSRGTAGGYTF. The CDR3 region has the DNA TGTGCCAGCAGCCGCGGGACAGCTGGGGGCTACACCTTC.